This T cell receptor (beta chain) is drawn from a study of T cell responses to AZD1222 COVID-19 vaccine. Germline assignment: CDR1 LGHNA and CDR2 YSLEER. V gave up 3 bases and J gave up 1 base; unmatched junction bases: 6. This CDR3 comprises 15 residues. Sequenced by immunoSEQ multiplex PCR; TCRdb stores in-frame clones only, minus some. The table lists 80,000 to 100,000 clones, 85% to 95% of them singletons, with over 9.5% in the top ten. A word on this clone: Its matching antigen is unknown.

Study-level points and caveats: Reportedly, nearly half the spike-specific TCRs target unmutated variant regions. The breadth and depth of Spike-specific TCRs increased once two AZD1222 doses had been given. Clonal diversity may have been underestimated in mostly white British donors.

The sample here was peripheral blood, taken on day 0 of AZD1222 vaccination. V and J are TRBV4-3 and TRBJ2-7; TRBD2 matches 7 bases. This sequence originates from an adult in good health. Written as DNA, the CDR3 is TGCGCCAGCAGCCAGAATCCGGGACTATCCTACGAGCAGTACTTC. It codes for CASSQNPGLSYEQYF.